These 6 T cell receptor beta chains originate from one sample sequenced in a study of identical twins. TCRdb reprocessed the 5' RACE reads via MiXCR and lists one record per CDR3 protein. The sample holds 500,000 to 550,000 distinct CDR3 sequences; under 25% are singletons and the top ten take about 0.48%. These sequences were also reported in another study, on yellow fever vaccine responses in identical twins.

The material sequenced was CD4+ T cells sorted from blood. These receptors were taken from a woman aged 18-29 years in good health.

This clonotype was seen a few times. The chain recombines TRBV27 with TRBJ1-1; no definite D call. Trimming removed 3 bases from V and 1 base from J, with 9 bases in between. The germline gives CDR1 MNHEY, CDR2 SMNVEV (reference sequence). The length of the CDR3 is 14 residues. The CDR3 loop reads CASSFLVPNTEAFF. Here the CDR3 DNA reads TGTGCCAGCAGTTTCTTGGTGCCGAACACTGAAGCTTTCTTT.

This clonotype was counted between two and nine times. The chain joins TRBV5-6 to TRBJ2-7, with 8 bases identical to TRBD1. The CDR3 spans 15 residues. Looked up from germline, CDR1 is SGHDT and CDR2 is YYEEEE. The V and J ends lost 0 bases and 1 base, in that order; junction bases with no gene match: 3. Here the CDR3 reads CASSLVNRGSYEQYF. DNA for the CDR3: TGTGCCAGCAGCTTGGTCAACAGGGGGTCCTACGAGCAGTACTTC.

The rearrangement joins TRBV5-1 to TRBJ1-3, with D unresolved. The CDR3 covers 15 residues. V dropped 0 bases and J dropped 0 bases, with 7 bases sitting between them. From germline, CDR1 is SGHRS and CDR2 YFSETQ. CDR3 coding DNA: TGCGCCAGCAGCTTGGGGGAAGTCTCTGGAAACACCATATATTTT. This encodes CASSLGEVSGNTIYF. The full variable domain, completed using reference TRBV5-1 and TRBJ1-3, is KAGVTQTPRYLIKTRGQQVTLSCSPISGHRSVSWYQQTPGQGLQFLFEYFSETQRNKGNFPGRFSGRQFSNSRSEMNVSTLELGDSALYLCASSLGEVSGNTIYFGEGSWLTVV.

The chain has TRBV12-3 or TRBV12-4 and TRBJ1-5; no clear D. CDR3 length: 13 amino acids. V was trimmed by 8 bases and J by 6 bases, leaving 14 bases between them. The CDR3 DNA follows: TGTGCCAGCGGGGTGAATAAAGGTCAGCCCCAGCATTTT. This translates into CASGVNKGQPQHF.

This clonotype appeared many times. V usage is TRBV7-9 and J usage is TRBJ1-5, with D possibly being TRBD1 (6 bases). The CDR3 runs 16 residues. Germline assignment: CDR1 SEHNR and CDR2 FQNEAQ (reference sequence). The ends were cut back, 1 base at V and 7 bases at J, with 17 bases in the middle. The chain's CDR3 is CASSLVGGKVEQPQHF. In DNA form, the CDR3 reads TGTGCCAGCAGCTTAGTGGGGGGCAAAGTAGAACAGCCCCAGCATTTT.

The CDR3 sequence: CASSHISRTNTGELFF. The CDR3 DNA sequence: TGTGCCAGCAGCCATATCTCGCGGACGAACACCGGGGAGCTGTTTTTT. The chain links TRBV14 to TRBJ2-2; D uncertain. Germline V CDR1 and CDR2: SGHDN, FVKESK. The CDR3 has 16 residues. V shed 3 bases and J shed 0 bases, with 11 bases lying between them. The variable domain in full, completed from reference TRBV14 and TRBJ2-2, reads EAGVTQFPSHSVIEKGQTVTLRCDPISGHDNLYWYRRVMGKEIKFLLHFVKESKQDESGMPNNRFLAERTGGTYSTLKVQPAELEDSGVYFCASSHISRTNTGELFFGEGSRLTVL.